These T cell receptor beta chains were read from a single sample in a study of T cells in localized non-small cell lung cancer. Profiled with immunoSEQ multiplex PCR; TCRdb holds only in-frame clones, not every one. Of some 25,000 clones in the sample, approximately 88% were seen once. Specimen: peripheral blood mononuclear cells, collected before any cancer treatment. These receptors originate from a woman between 40 and 69 years old with stage III lung adenocarcinoma. Each CDR3 is given without its conserved first and last residue.

TRBV25-1	TRBJ1-2	ASRATGTGYGYT
TRBV2	TRBJ2-2	ASSVAHVAGGKGELF
TRBV19	TRBJ2-3	ASTPGGSTDTQY
TRBV10-3	TRBJ2-3	AIAWGLDSTDTQY
TRBV7-9	TRBJ1-3	ASSFLQPGNTIY
TRBV9	TRBJ2-3	ASSVRQGVTDTQY
TRBV4-1	TRBJ2-3	ASSQEASGGRPAQY
TRBV18	TRBJ2-3	ASSTGVSPNTQY
TRBV18	TRBJ2-7	ASSPRQGPSYEQY
TRBV30	TRBJ1-1	AWSVDTGSTEAF
TRBV1	TRBJ2-2	TSSQDGGASTGELF
TRBV5-6	TRBJ1-1	ASSLAGQHTEAF
TRBV18	TRBJ2-7	ASSPQPTSYEQY
TRBV30	TRBJ1-1	AWSSDRYMVSEAF
TRBV12-1	TRBJ1-4	ASSSNEKLF
TRBV10-1	TRBJ1-1	ASSEAGYAEAF
TRBV15	TRBJ2-2	ATMDGLQTGELF
TRBV14	TRBJ1-5	ASSPPGVDQPQH
TRBV5-1	TRBJ1-6	ASSRRDSYNSPLH
TRBV20-1	TRBJ2-5	SAREGETQY
TRBV4-1	TRBJ2-7	ASSQSGTAPYEQY
TRBV25-1	TRBJ2-3	ASTEAGPTVTQY
TRBV6-5	TRBJ2-1	ASANDRGHNNEQF
TRBV6-6	TRBJ1-1	ATQGGGAWTEAF